This is a list of T cell receptor beta chains from one sample in a study of beta chain features in type 1 diabetes. TCRdb keeps only in-frame clones here, not all; method: immunoSEQ multiplex PCR. Of under 400,000 clones in the sample, around 13% are singletons; the top ten hold over 5.5%. Source material: central memory CD4+ T cells from blood. The receptor set was obtained from a man aged 25 to 45 in good health. CDR3s include the opening cysteine and the closing phenylalanine or tryptophan. Each record gives: J gene, clone size, V gene, D gene, CDR3 protein, CDR3 DNA. The D gene is left open where the match is weak. The size of a clone is reported for some rows only, either as once, few or many, or as a class for expanded clones.

j_call: TRBJ2-3
clone_size: -
v_call: TRBV30
d_call: -
cdr3_aa: CAWSVGAMTPSQYF
cdr3_nt: TGTGCCTGGAGTGTCGGGGCGATGACCCCATCGCAGTATTTT

j_call: TRBJ2-3
clone_size: -
v_call: TRBV30
d_call: TRBD2
cdr3_aa: CVSGRGTDTQYF
cdr3_nt: TGTGTTAGCGGGAGGGGTACAGATACGCAGTATTTT

j_call: TRBJ2-5
clone_size: -
v_call: TRBV11-2
d_call: -
cdr3_aa: CASSRNNHWRETQYF
cdr3_nt: TGTGCCAGCAGCCGCAACAACCATTGGAGAGAGACCCAGTACTTC

j_call: TRBJ2-3
clone_size: many
v_call: TRBV7-9
d_call: TRBD1
cdr3_aa: CASSRQGSDTQYF
cdr3_nt: TGTGCCAGCAGCAGACAGGGATCAGATACGCAGTATTTT

j_call: TRBJ1-2
clone_size: -
v_call: TRBV5-6
d_call: -
cdr3_aa: CASSLRGIRGYTF
cdr3_nt: TGTGCCAGCAGCCTACGGGGGATTCGGGGCTACACCTTC

j_call: TRBJ2-3
clone_size: many
v_call: TRBV4-1
d_call: TRBD2
cdr3_aa: CASSPSGTTQYF
cdr3_nt: TGCGCCAGCAGCCCGAGCGGGACTACGCAGTATTTT

j_call: TRBJ1-2
clone_size: many
v_call: TRBV4-1
d_call: TRBD1
cdr3_aa: CASSQVATGAFYGYTF
cdr3_nt: TGCGCCAGCAGCCAAGTTGCCACAGGGGCGTTCTATGGCTACACCTTC

j_call: TRBJ2-5
clone_size: -
v_call: TRBV7-7
d_call: -
cdr3_aa: CASSRAFGGLAQETQYF
cdr3_nt: TGTGCCAGCAGCCGAGCTTTCGGCGGACTGGCCCAAGAGACCCAGTACTTC

j_call: TRBJ2-1
clone_size: -
v_call: TRBV5-1
d_call: -
cdr3_aa: CASSLAAGGNEQFF
cdr3_nt: TGCGCCAGCAGCTTGGCGGCAGGGGGGAATGAGCAGTTCTTC

j_call: TRBJ2-4
clone_size: -
v_call: TRBV7-7
d_call: TRBD1
cdr3_aa: CASSSTGDIQYF
cdr3_nt: TGTGCCAGCAGCTCGACAGGGGACATTCAGTACTTC

j_call: TRBJ2-3
clone_size: -
v_call: TRBV6-1
d_call: -
cdr3_aa: CASSERGSGDTQYF
cdr3_nt: TGTGCCAGCAGTGAAAGAGGCTCAGGAGATACGCAGTATTTT

j_call: TRBJ1-1
clone_size: -
v_call: TRBV6-5
d_call: -
cdr3_aa: CASSYGDRSKIEAFF
cdr3_nt: TGTGCCAGCAGTTATGGGGACCGTAGTAAAATTGAAGCTTTCTTT

j_call: TRBJ1-2
clone_size: -
v_call: TRBV10-1
d_call: -
cdr3_aa: CASSEDRFTYGYTF
cdr3_nt: TGCGCCAGCAGTGAGGACAGGTTTACCTATGGCTACACCTTC

j_call: TRBJ2-1
clone_size: -
v_call: TRBV27
d_call: -
cdr3_aa: CASSAGTRTRTRQHNEQFF
cdr3_nt: TGTGCCAGCAGTGCGGGCACAAGGACTCGAACCAGACAACACAATGAGCAGTTCTTC

j_call: TRBJ2-1
clone_size: -
v_call: TRBV4-1
d_call: -
cdr3_aa: CASSLDRGSNEQFF
cdr3_nt: TGCGCCAGCAGCCTGGACCGGGGGAGCAATGAGCAGTTCTTC

j_call: TRBJ2-5
clone_size: -
v_call: TRBV2
d_call: -
cdr3_aa: CASTKTGRDVETQYF
cdr3_nt: TGTGCCAGCACCAAGACAGGGAGGGACGTAGAGACCCAGTACTTC

j_call: TRBJ1-2
clone_size: -
v_call: TRBV6-6
d_call: TRBD1
cdr3_aa: CASSYTGAVEGYTF
cdr3_nt: TGTGCCAGCAGTTACACAGGGGCCGTGGAAGGCTACACCTTC

j_call: TRBJ2-7
clone_size: few
v_call: TRBV11-2
d_call: -
cdr3_aa: CASSLADRYEQYF
cdr3_nt: TGTGCCAGCAGCTTGGCGGACCGCTACGAGCAGTACTTC

j_call: TRBJ1-3
clone_size: -
v_call: TRBV18
d_call: -
cdr3_aa: CASSPAGGPFSGNTIYF
cdr3_nt: TGTGCCAGCTCACCCGCTGGGGGACCCTTCTCTGGAAACACCATATATTTT

j_call: TRBJ1-5
clone_size: -
v_call: TRBV5-6
d_call: -
cdr3_aa: CASSSNGAASYQPQHF
cdr3_nt: TGTGCCAGCAGCTCAAATGGGGCGGCCTCGTATCAGCCCCAGCATTTT

j_call: TRBJ1-1
clone_size: -
v_call: TRBV19
d_call: -
cdr3_aa: CASSTGVGLGAFF
cdr3_nt: TGTGCCAGTAGTACCGGAGTGGGCCTGGGAGCTTTCTTT

j_call: TRBJ2-6
clone_size: few
v_call: TRBV11-3
d_call: -
cdr3_aa: CASSLEVDSGANVLTF
cdr3_nt: TGTGCCAGCAGCTTAGAAGTGGATAGTGGGGCCAACGTCCTGACTTTC

j_call: TRBJ1-1
clone_size: few
v_call: TRBV5-1
d_call: -
cdr3_aa: CASSLDGQPNTEAFF
cdr3_nt: TGCGCCAGCAGCTTGGACGGACAGCCTAACACTGAAGCTTTCTTT

j_call: TRBJ2-1
clone_size: few
v_call: TRBV5-1
d_call: -
cdr3_aa: CASSLVGQRSSYNEQFF
cdr3_nt: TGCGCCAGCAGCTTGGTAGGACAGCGCAGCTCCTACAATGAGCAGTTCTTC

j_call: TRBJ1-2
clone_size: -
v_call: TRBV18
d_call: TRBD1
cdr3_aa: CASSPRQGSYGYTF
cdr3_nt: TGTGCCAGCTCACCGCGACAGGGGTCCTATGGCTACACCTTC

j_call: TRBJ2-1
clone_size: -
v_call: TRBV5-6
d_call: -
cdr3_aa: CASALELNNEQFF
cdr3_nt: TGTGCCAGTGCCCTTGAGTTGAACAATGAGCAGTTCTTC

j_call: TRBJ2-7
clone_size: few
v_call: TRBV5-6
d_call: TRBD2
cdr3_aa: CASSQGLAPSYEQYF
cdr3_nt: TGTGCCAGCAGCCAAGGACTAGCGCCATCCTACGAGCAGTACTTC

j_call: TRBJ2-5
clone_size: few
v_call: TRBV18
d_call: -
cdr3_aa: CASSPLGSGSQETQYF
cdr3_nt: TGTGCCAGCTCACCACTTGGTAGCGGATCCCAAGAGACCCAGTACTTC

j_call: TRBJ2-7
clone_size: -
v_call: TRBV6-5
d_call: -
cdr3_aa: CASSRPGHQGGEQYF
cdr3_nt: TGTGCCAGCAGTAGACCGGGACATCAGGGGGGCGAGCAGTACTTC

j_call: TRBJ1-1
clone_size: few
v_call: TRBV10-3
d_call: -
cdr3_aa: CAISVGANTEAFF
cdr3_nt: TGTGCCATCAGTGTAGGGGCGAACACTGAAGCTTTCTTT

j_call: TRBJ1-2
clone_size: -
v_call: TRBV5-6
d_call: TRBD1
cdr3_aa: CASSLGIVGQGLRGYTF
cdr3_nt: TGTGCCAGCAGCTTGGGTATTGTGGGACAGGGGCTTCGAGGCTACACCTTC

j_call: TRBJ1-1
clone_size: -
v_call: TRBV5-1
d_call: TRBD1
cdr3_aa: CASRVLQGEATEAFF
cdr3_nt: TGCGCCAGCAGGGTTCTCCAGGGGGAGGCCACTGAAGCTTTCTTT

j_call: TRBJ2-3
clone_size: -
v_call: TRBV6-5
d_call: -
cdr3_aa: CASSSLTDTQYF
cdr3_nt: TGTGCCAGCAGTTCCCTCACAGATACGCAGTATTTT

j_call: TRBJ2-3
clone_size: -
v_call: TRBV2
d_call: TRBD1
cdr3_aa: CASSGRDRVTDTQYF
cdr3_nt: TGTGCCAGCAGTGGACGGGACAGGGTAACTGATACGCAGTATTTT

j_call: TRBJ2-7
clone_size: many
v_call: TRBV13
d_call: -
cdr3_aa: CASSLGGFYEQYF
cdr3_nt: TGTGCCAGCAGCTTAGGCGGCTTCTACGAGCAGTACTTC

j_call: TRBJ1-5
clone_size: -
v_call: TRBV29-1
d_call: -
cdr3_aa: CSVREGLYSNQPQHF
cdr3_nt: TGCAGCGTGAGAGAGGGGCTCTATAGCAATCAGCCCCAGCATTTT

j_call: TRBJ2-3
clone_size: few
v_call: TRBV28
d_call: TRBD2
cdr3_aa: CASSPELAGDSTDTQYF
cdr3_nt: TGTGCCAGCAGTCCGGAATTAGCGGGAGATAGCACAGATACGCAGTATTTT

j_call: TRBJ2-5
clone_size: few
v_call: TRBV6-1
d_call: TRBD2
cdr3_aa: CASSGLGTIQETQYF
cdr3_nt: TGTGCCAGCAGTGGCCTCGGGACTATCCAAGAGACCCAGTACTTC

j_call: TRBJ1-2
clone_size: -
v_call: TRBV29-1
d_call: -
cdr3_aa: CSVRDPSSPNYGYTF
cdr3_nt: TGCAGCGTAAGGGACCCCTCTAGTCCCAACTATGGCTACACCTTC

j_call: TRBJ1-5
clone_size: few
v_call: TRBV4-1
d_call: TRBD1
cdr3_aa: CASSLQGVGNQPQHF
cdr3_nt: TGCGCCAGCAGCCTGCAGGGGGTCGGCAATCAGCCCCAGCATTTT

j_call: TRBJ1-1
clone_size: -
v_call: TRBV29-1
d_call: -
cdr3_aa: CSVEGGGGIEAFF
cdr3_nt: TGCAGCGTTGAAGGGGGGGGTGGGATAGAAGCTTTCTTT

j_call: TRBJ1-1
clone_size: -
v_call: TRBV11-1
d_call: -
cdr3_aa: CASSPRSGAEAFF
cdr3_nt: TGTGCCAGCAGCCCCCGCTCGGGGGCTGAAGCTTTCTTT